This passage covers 7 T cell receptor beta chains from one sample sequenced in a study of blood T cell repertoires in COVID-19. Measured with immunoSEQ multiplex PCR; TCRdb has only the in-frame clones, and not every one. The sample lists about 140,000 clones, about four fifths seen once, with 1.5% to 2% in the top ten. Sequenced: peripheral blood. The origin of the receptors is a human donor in a cohort sampled during active COVID-19.

The rearrangement uses TRBV19 and TRBJ2-3, with 9 bases lining up with TRBD1. V trimming: 5 bases; J trimming: 5 bases; junction bases outside the gene matches: 5. This CDR3 comprises 14 residues. Germline-derived CDR1 and CDR2 are LNHDA and SQIVND (reference sequence). In nucleotides, the CDR3 is TGTGCCAGTAGTGAACAGGGGGCTGGAGATACGCAGTATTTT. This encodes CASSEQGAGDTQYF. Full variable domain (remainder filled in from reference TRBV19 and TRBJ2-3): DGGITQSPKYLFRKEGQNVTLSCEQNLNHDAMYWYRQDPGQGLRLIYYSQIVNDFQKGDIAEGYSVSREKKESFPLTVTSAQKNPTAFYLCASSEQGAGDTQYFGPGTRLTVL.

The chain is built from TRBV5-1 and TRBJ1-6; a possible D gene is TRBD1 (5 bases). Germline loops: CDR1 SGHRS, CDR2 YFSETQ. This CDR3 is 17 amino acids long. V lost 0 bases to trimming and J lost 4 bases, with 14 bases between them. The CDR3 DNA is TGCGCCAGCAGCTTGGCCTCACCCGACAGTTATAATTCACCCCTCCACTTT. It encodes CASSLASPDSYNSPLHF. The whole variable domain, filled in from reference TRBV5-1 and TRBJ1-6, reads KAGVTQTPRYLIKTRGQQVTLSCSPISGHRSVSWYQQTPGQGLQFLFEYFSETQRNKGNFPGRFSGRQFSNSRSEMNVSTLELGDSALYLCASSLASPDSYNSPLHFGNGTRLTVT.

The V call is TRBV5-1, the J call TRBJ2-3, with a tentative D call TRBD1 (6 bases). Trimming removed 4 bases from V and 2 bases from J, with 17 bases in between. The CDR3 totals 16 residues. Germline V gene data show CDR1 as SGHRS and CDR2 as YFSETQ. The CDR3 protein is CASSPMDSPDTDTQYF. Written as DNA, the CDR3 is TGCGCCAGCAGCCCAATGGACAGTCCGGACACAGATACGCAGTATTTT. The whole variable domain, remainder taken from reference TRBV5-1 and TRBJ2-3, is KAGVTQTPRYLIKTRGQQVTLSCSPISGHRSVSWYQQTPGQGLQFLFEYFSETQRNKGNFPGRFSGRQFSNSRSEMNVSTLELGDSALYLCASSPMDSPDTDTQYFGPGTRLTVL.

V is TRBV2 and J is TRBJ1-1, with D possibly TRBD1 on 6 matching bases. V was clipped by 9 bases and J by 5 bases, with 19 bases between them. Germline assignment: CDR1 SNHLY and CDR2 FYNNEI. This CDR3 has 14 residues. The CDR3 DNA reads TGTGCCAGTGTCCGGGACACCCCAGGGACTGAAGCTTTCTTT. Translating gives CASVRDTPGTEAFF.

The chain links TRBV11-1 to TRBJ1-5; TRBD1 might be the D (6 bases). V was clipped by 5 bases and J by 4 bases, with 9 bases between them. CDR1 is SGHAT, CDR2 FQDESV, per germline (reference sequence). This CDR3 is built from 13 residues. The CDR3 DNA follows: TGTGCCAGCAGCCGAGGGGGAAATCAGCCCCAGCATTTT. Amino acid sequence: CASSRGGNQPQHF.

The V gene is TRBV5-4, the J gene TRBJ1-1; D is undetermined. V was trimmed by 0 bases and J by 1 base, leaving 16 bases between them. From germline, CDR1 is SGHNT and CDR2 YYREEE (reference sequence). This CDR3 has 17 amino acids. The CDR3 spells CASSLDSTRMGNTEAFF. In DNA form, the CDR3 reads TGTGCCAGCAGCTTGGACAGCACCAGAATGGGGAACACTGAAGCTTTCTTT. The full variable domain, with the rest looked up from reference TRBV5-4 and TRBJ1-1, is ETGVTQSPTHLIKTRGQQVTLRCSSQSGHNTVSWYQQALGQGPQFIFQYYREEENGRGNFPPRFSGLQFPNYSSELNVNALELDDSALYLCASSLDSTRMGNTEAFFGQGTRLTVV.

The chain employs TRBV14 and TRBJ1-2; 11 nucleotides line up with TRBD1. The V gene's germline CDR1 is SGHDN and CDR2 FVKESK. Germline trimming cut 5 bases from V and 8 bases from J; bases unmatched to any gene: 7. The CDR3 extends over 14 amino acids. In nucleotides, the CDR3 is TGTGCCAGCAGCTCCCGGACAGGGGGCAACGGCTACACCTTC. The encoded protein is CASSSRTGGNGYTF.